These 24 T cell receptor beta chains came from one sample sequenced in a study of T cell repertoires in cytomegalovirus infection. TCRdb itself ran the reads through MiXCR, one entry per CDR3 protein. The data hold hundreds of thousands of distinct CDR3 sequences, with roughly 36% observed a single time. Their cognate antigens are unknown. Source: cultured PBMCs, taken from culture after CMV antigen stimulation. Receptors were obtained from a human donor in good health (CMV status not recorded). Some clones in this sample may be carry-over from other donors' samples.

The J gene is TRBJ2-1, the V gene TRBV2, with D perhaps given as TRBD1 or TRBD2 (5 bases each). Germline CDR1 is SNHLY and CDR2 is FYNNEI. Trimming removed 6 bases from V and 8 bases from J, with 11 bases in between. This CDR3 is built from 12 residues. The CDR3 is CASRGEGDEQFF. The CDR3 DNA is TGTGCCAGCAGGGGGGAAGGCGATGAGCAGTTCTTC.

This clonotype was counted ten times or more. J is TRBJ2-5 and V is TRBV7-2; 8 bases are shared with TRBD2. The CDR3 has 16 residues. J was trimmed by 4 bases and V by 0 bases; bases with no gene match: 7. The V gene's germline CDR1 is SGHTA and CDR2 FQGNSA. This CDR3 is CASSLAGREESETQYF. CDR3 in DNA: TGTGCCAGCAGCTTAGCGGGGCGGGAGGAGTCAGAGACCCAGTACTTC.

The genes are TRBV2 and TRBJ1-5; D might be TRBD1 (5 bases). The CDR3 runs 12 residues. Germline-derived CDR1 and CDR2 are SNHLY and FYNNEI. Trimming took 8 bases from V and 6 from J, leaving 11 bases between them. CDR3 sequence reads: CASALGVQPQHF. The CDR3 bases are TGTGCCAGCGCTCTAGGGGTTCAGCCCCAGCATTTT.

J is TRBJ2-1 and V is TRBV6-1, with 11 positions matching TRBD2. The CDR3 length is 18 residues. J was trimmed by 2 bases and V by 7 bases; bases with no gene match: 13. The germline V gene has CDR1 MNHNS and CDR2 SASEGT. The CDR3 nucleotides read TGTGCCAGCACGGGCGGGGTTAGCGGGAGGGCCGCCTACAATGAGCAGTTCTTC. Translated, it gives CASTGGVSGRAAYNEQFF.

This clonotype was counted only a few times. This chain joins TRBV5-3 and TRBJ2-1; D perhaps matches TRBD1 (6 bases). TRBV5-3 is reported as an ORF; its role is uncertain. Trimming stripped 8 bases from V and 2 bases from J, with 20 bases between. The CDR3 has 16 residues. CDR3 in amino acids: CASSALTGITYNEQFF. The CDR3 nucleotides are TGTGCCAGCAGCGCCCTCACAGGGATTACCTACAATGAGCAGTTCTTC.

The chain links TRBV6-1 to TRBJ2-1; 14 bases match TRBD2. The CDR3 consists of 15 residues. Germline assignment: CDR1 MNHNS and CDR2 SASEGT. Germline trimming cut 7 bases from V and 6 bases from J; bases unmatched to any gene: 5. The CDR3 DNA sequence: TGTGCCAGCACCCGGACTAGCGGGAGGACCAATGAGCAGTTCTTC. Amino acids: CASTRTSGRTNEQFF.

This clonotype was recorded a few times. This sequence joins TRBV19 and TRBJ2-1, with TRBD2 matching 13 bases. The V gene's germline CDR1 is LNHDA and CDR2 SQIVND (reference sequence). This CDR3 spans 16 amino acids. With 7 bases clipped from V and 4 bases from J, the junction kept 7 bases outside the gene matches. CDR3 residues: CASTLGTSGAYNEQFF. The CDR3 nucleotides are TGTGCCAGTACCTTAGGGACTAGCGGGGCTTACAATGAGCAGTTCTTC.

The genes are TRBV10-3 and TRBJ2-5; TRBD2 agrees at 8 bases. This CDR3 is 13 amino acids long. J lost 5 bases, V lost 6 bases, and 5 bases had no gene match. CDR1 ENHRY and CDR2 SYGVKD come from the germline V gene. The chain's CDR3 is CAIRSSGGETQYF. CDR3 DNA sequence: TGTGCCATCAGATCAAGCGGGGGCGAGACCCAGTACTTC.

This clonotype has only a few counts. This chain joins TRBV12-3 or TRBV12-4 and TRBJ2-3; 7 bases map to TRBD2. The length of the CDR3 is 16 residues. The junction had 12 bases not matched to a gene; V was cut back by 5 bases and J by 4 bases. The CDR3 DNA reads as TGTGCCAGCAGTCCCCAAGGTAGCGGGTGGGCAGATACGCAGTATTTT. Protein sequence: CASSPQGSGWADTQYF.

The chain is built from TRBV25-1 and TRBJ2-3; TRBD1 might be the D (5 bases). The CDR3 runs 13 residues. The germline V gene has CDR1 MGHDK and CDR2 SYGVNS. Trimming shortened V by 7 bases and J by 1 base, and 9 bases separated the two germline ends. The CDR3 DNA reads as TGTGCCAGCATCCCCAGGGGCACAGATACGCAGTATTTT. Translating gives CASIPRGTDTQYF.

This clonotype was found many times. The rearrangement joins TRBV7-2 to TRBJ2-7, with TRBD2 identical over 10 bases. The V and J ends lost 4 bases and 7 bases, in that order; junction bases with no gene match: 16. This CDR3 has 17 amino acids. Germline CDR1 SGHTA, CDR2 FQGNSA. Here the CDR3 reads CASSSIAGGLWAQEQYF. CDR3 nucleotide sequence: TGTGCCAGCAGCTCCATAGCGGGGGGCCTCTGGGCGCAGGAGCAGTACTTC. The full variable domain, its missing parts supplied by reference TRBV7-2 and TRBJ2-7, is GAGVSQSPSNKVTEKGKDVELRCDPISGHTALYWYRQSLGQGLEFLIYFQGNSAPDKSGLPSDRFSAERTGGSVSTLTIQRTQQEDSAVYLCASSSIAGGLWAQEQYFGPGTRLTVT.

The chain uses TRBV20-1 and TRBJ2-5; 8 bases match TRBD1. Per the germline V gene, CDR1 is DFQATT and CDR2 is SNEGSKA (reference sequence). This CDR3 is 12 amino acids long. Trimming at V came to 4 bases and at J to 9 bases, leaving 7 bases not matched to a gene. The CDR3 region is CSATPGQGPQYF. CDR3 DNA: TGCAGTGCTACCCCCGGACAGGGCCCCCAGTACTTC.

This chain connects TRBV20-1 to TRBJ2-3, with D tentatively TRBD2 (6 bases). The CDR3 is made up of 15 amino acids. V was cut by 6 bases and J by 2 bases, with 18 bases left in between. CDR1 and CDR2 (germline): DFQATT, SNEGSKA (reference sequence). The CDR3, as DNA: TGCAGTGCGGTCAACATAGCGGAATACACAGATACGCAGTATTTT. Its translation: CSAVNIAEYTDTQYF.

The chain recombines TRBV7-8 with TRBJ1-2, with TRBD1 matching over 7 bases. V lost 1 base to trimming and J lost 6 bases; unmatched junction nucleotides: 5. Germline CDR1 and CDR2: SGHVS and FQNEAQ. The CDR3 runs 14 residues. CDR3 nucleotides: TGTGCCAGCAGCTTAGTTGGGACAGAACATGGCTACACCTTC. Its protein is CASSLVGTEHGYTF.

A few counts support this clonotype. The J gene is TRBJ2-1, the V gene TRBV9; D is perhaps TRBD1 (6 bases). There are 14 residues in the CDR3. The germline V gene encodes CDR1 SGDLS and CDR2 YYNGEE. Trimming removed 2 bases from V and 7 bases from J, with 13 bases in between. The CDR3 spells CASSVGQWGNEQFF. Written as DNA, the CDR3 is TGTGCCAGCAGCGTTGGACAGTGGGGGAATGAGCAGTTCTTC.

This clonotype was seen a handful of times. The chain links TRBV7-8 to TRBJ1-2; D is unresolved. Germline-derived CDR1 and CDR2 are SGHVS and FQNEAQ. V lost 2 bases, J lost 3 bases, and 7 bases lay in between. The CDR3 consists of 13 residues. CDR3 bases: TGTGCCAGCAGCTTAAATCCAGACTATGGCTACACCTTC. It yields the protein CASSLNPDYGYTF.

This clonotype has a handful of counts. The CDR3 region has the DNA TGTGCCACCAGCAGAGTCGGGACTAGCGGGAGTCATGAGCAGTTCTTC. It encodes CATSRVGTSGSHEQFF. V and J are TRBV15 and TRBJ2-1, with 14 bases identical to TRBD2. Germline CDR1 reads LNHNV; CDR2 reads YYDKDF (reference sequence). The junction had 4 bases not matched to a gene; V was cut back by 1 base and J by 8 bases. CDR3 length equals 16 residues.

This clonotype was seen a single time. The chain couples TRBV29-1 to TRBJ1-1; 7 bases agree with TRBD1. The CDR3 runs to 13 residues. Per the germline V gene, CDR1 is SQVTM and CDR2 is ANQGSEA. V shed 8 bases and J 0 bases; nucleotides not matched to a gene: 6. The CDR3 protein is CSLKTGLNTEAFF. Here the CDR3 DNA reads TGCAGCTTGAAGACAGGGCTGAACACTGAAGCTTTCTTT.

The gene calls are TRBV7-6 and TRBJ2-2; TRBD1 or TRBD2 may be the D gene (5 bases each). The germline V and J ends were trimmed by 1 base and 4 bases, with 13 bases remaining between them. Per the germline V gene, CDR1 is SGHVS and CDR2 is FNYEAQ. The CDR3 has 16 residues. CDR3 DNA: TGTGCCAGCAGCTTAGTGATGCCCGGGGCCACCGGGGAGCTGTTTTTT. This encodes CASSLVMPGATGELFF.

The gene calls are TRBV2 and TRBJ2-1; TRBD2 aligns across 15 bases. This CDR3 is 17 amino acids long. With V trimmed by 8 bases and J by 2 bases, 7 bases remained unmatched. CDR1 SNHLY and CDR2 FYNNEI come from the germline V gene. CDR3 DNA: TGTGCCAGCTGGAAGGGACTAGCGGGAGGTACCTACAATGAGCAGTTCTTC. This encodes CASWKGLAGGTYNEQFF.

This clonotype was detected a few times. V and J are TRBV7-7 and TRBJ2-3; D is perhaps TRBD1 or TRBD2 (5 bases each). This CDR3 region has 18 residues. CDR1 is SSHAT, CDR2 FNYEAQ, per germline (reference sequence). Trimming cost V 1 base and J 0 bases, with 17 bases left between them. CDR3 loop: CASSLGRTGRYSTDTQYF. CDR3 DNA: TGTGCCAGCAGCTTAGGACGGACGGGACGGTATAGCACAGATACGCAGTATTTT. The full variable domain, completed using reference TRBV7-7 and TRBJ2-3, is GAGVSQSPRYKVTKRGQDVTLRCDPISSHATLYWYQQALGQGPEFLTYFNYEAQPDKSGLPSDRFSAERPEGSISTLTIQRTEQRDSAMYRCASSLGRTGRYSTDTQYFGPGTRLTVL.

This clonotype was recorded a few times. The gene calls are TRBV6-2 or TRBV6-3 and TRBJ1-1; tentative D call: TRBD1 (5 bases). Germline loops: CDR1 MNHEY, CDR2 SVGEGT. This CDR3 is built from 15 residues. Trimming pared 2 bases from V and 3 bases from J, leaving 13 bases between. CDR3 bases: TGTGCCAGCAGTTACCCCCGGGACGATTACACTGAAGCTTTCTTT. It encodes CASSYPRDDYTEAFF.

Here the CDR3 reads CASSPISGFDTQYF. CDR3 bases: TGTGCCAGCAGTCCTATTTCAGGGTTCGATACGCAGTATTTT. The genes are TRBV6-8 and TRBJ2-3; TRBD1 might be the D (5 bases). Trimming removed 5 bases from V and 6 bases from J, with 15 bases in between. The CDR3 is made up of 14 amino acids. Germline CDR1 MNHGY, CDR2 SAAAGT.

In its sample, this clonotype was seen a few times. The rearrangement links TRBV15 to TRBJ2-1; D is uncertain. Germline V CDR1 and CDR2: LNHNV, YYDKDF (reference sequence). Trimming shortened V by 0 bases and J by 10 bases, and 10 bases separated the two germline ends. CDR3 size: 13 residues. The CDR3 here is CATSRDWISEQFF. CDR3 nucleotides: TGTGCCACCAGCAGAGATTGGATATCAGAGCAGTTCTTC.